These 15 T cell receptor beta chains share one sample of origin, sequenced in a study of PD-1 blockade in classical Hodgkin lymphoma. Repertoires were generated with immunoSEQ multiplex PCR, while TCRdb's copy carries only in-frame clones and drops some. The data contain roughly 100,000 clones, around 89% of them singletons. Patients all relapsed after autologous stem cell transplantation, and there was variation in brentuximab vedotin exposure. This sample comprised peripheral blood mononuclear cells (PBMCs), obtained before the second cycle of nivolumab. These receptors originate from a human donor with classical Hodgkin lymphoma.

This chain uses TRBV28 with TRBJ2-1, with D tentatively TRBD2 (5 bases). The CDR3 loop spans 15 amino acids. In germline, CDR1 is MDHEN, CDR2 SYDVKM. V lost 3 bases and J 6 bases, leaving 15 bases between the germline ends. The CDR3 reads CASSFHTEGGNEQFF. DNA for the CDR3: TGTGCCAGCAGTTTTCACACAGAGGGCGGCAATGAGCAGTTCTTC.

Written as DNA, the CDR3 is TGCGCCAGCAGCTACGGACAGGCCTCTGGAAACACCATATATTTT. Translating it yields CASSYGQASGNTIYF. The chain employs TRBV4-3 and TRBJ1-3; the match to TRBD1 covers 7 bases. The germline CDR1 and CDR2 sequences are LGHNA and YSLEER. V dropped 5 bases and J dropped 0; count of bases not matched to a gene: 4. The CDR3 consists of 15 residues.

The chain recombines TRBV7-6 with TRBJ2-1, with D tentatively TRBD2 (6 bases). Deletions cut 8 bases from V and 0 bases from J, with 8 bases between. This CDR3 comprises 13 residues. The germline gives CDR1 SGHVS, CDR2 FNYEAQ. Here the CDR3 reads CASGGSSYNEQFF. In DNA, the CDR3 is TGTGCCAGCGGGGGGAGCTCCTACAATGAGCAGTTCTTC.

The V and J genes are TRBV7-2 and TRBJ2-1, with TRBD1 matching over 9 bases. V shed 5 bases and J 6 bases; nucleotides not matched to a gene: 8. The CDR3 runs 15 residues. Germline loops: CDR1 SGHTA, CDR2 FQGNSA. CDR3: CASSPSGTGFNEQFF. The CDR3 nucleotides read TGTGCCAGCAGCCCCTCAGGGACAGGGTTCAATGAGCAGTTCTTC.

This rearrangement joins TRBV9 to TRBJ2-1; tentatively, D is TRBD2 (6 bases). The germline CDR1 and CDR2 sequences are SGDLS and YYNGEE. This CDR3 has 15 amino acids. The ends were cut back, 2 bases at V and 5 bases at J, with 14 bases in the middle. The CDR3 spells CASSVLRGLDNEQFF. CDR3 DNA sequence: TGTGCCAGCAGCGTCCTACGGGGGTTGGACAATGAGCAGTTCTTC.

The J gene is TRBJ2-7, the V gene TRBV11-2; no firm D call. The CDR3 totals 16 residues. V gave up 3 bases and J gave up 5 bases, with 20 bases separating them. The germline gives CDR1 SGHAT, CDR2 FQNNGV. For the CDR3, the DNA is TGTGCCAGCAGCTTTTCCAGGTCTACAAGTCGGGACGAGCAGTACTTC. It is translated as CASSFSRSTSRDEQYF.

This chain uses TRBV13 with TRBJ2-7; D is unclear. V dropped 4 bases and J dropped 3 bases, with 16 bases sitting between them. Germline CDR1 reads PRHDT; CDR2 reads FYEKMQ (reference sequence). The CDR3 has 15 amino acids. In DNA, the CDR3 is TGTGCCAGCAGCTCCCGCCGGCAGCTCAACTACGAGCAGTACTTC. It specifies CASSSRRQLNYEQYF. The full variable domain, completed using reference TRBV13 and TRBJ2-7, is AAGVIQSPRHLIKEKRETATLKCYPIPRHDTVYWYQQGPGQDPQFLISFYEKMQSDKGSIPDRFSAQQFSDYHSELNMSSLELGDSALYFCASSSRRQLNYEQYFGPGTRLTVT.

This chain connects TRBV30 to TRBJ1-3; D remains ambiguous. The germline gives CDR1 GTSNPN, CDR2 SVGIG (reference sequence). This CDR3 is 13 amino acids long. V was clipped by 4 bases and J by 6 bases, with 13 bases between them. CDR3 region: CAWIQNRENTIYF. In DNA, the CDR3 is TGTGCCTGGATTCAGAACCGAGAAAACACCATATATTTT.

The V and J genes are TRBV19 and TRBJ1-4; D remains ambiguous. Germline V gene data show CDR1 as LNHDA and CDR2 as SQIVND (reference sequence). Trimming pared 2 bases from V and 8 bases from J, leaving 3 bases between. The CDR3 runs to 11 residues. DNA for the CDR3: TGTGCCAGTAGTATATCCGAAAAACTGTTTTTT. Amino acids: CASSISEKLFF.

The chain is built from TRBV10-3 and TRBJ1-1; D is possibly TRBD1 (5 bases). Germline V gives CDR1 ENHRY, CDR2 SYGVKD. V was shortened by 8 bases and J by 3 bases, with 13 bases between the two germline ends. This CDR3 spans 13 amino acids. The CDR3 bases are TGTGCCATCCTTGGTAGAGGGGACACTGAAGCTTTCTTT. The encoded protein is CAILGRGDTEAFF.

This chain uses TRBV7-8 with TRBJ1-3; 7 bases map to TRBD1. The junction had 6 bases not matched to a gene; V was cut back by 1 base and J by 0 bases. This CDR3 contains 17 residues. The germline gives CDR1 SGHVS, CDR2 FQNEAQ. CDR3: CASSLGRGPVSGNTIYF. The CDR3 nucleotides read TGTGCCAGCAGCTTAGGGAGGGGGCCTGTCTCTGGAAACACCATATATTTT.

The count of this clone is one. The chain carries TRBV10-1 and TRBJ1-5; maybe TRBD1 (5 bases). The CDR3 has 15 amino acids. Germline CDR1 and CDR2: WNHNN and SYGVQD (reference sequence). V was trimmed by 11 bases and J by 6 bases, leaving 23 bases between them. This chain's CDR3 is CAGRSERGVFQPQHF. The DNA for the CDR3 is TGCGCCGGGCGGTCAGAAAGGGGCGTCTTTCAGCCCCAGCATTTT.

The chain has TRBV30 and TRBJ2-4; the D call may be TRBD1 or TRBD2 (5 bases each). Trimming left V 0 bases short and J 15 bases short, with 21 bases between. Germline-derived CDR1 and CDR2 are GTSNPN and SVGIG (reference sequence). CDR3 size: 14 residues. DNA for the CDR3: TGTGCCTGGAGTGTGCTGACCCGGGACCAGGGATTGTACTTC. This encodes CAWSVLTRDQGLYF.

The V and J genes are TRBV25-1 and TRBJ2-5; D unclear. This CDR3 contains 14 residues. Germline lookup yields CDR1 MGHDK and CDR2 SYGVNS. The V end was cut by 0 bases, the J end by 2 bases, with 7 bases between. CDR3 amino acids: CASSEYSGQETQYF. CDR3 nucleotide sequence: TGTGCCAGCAGTGAATATTCAGGACAAGAGACCCAGTACTTC. The complete variable domain, with remaining parts taken from reference TRBV25-1 and TRBJ2-5, reads EADIYQTPRYLVIGTGKKITLECSQTMGHDKMYWYQQDPGMELHLIHYSYGVNSTEKGDLSSESTVSRIRTEHFPLTLESARPSHTSQYLCASSEYSGQETQYFGPGTRLLVL.

The chain has TRBV11-2 and TRBJ2-7; no clear D. Germline V gene data show CDR1 as SGHAT and CDR2 as FQNNGV. Trimming shortened V by 8 bases and J by 1 base, and 12 bases separated the two germline ends. This CDR3 spans 13 amino acids. The CDR3 DNA reads TGTGCCAGCGCGTTGACAAGGTCCTACGAGCAGTACTTC. This sequence encodes CASALTRSYEQYF.